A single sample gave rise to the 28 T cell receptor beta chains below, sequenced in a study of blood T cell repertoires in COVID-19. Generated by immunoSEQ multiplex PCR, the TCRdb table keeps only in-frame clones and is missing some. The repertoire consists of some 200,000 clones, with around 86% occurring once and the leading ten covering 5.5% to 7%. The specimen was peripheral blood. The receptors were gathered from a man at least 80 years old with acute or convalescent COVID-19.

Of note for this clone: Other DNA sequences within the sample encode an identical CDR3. The CDR3 nucleotides are TGCGCCAGCAGCTTAACTAGCGGCTCCTACGAGCAGTACTTC. As protein: CASSLTSGSYEQYF. The V and J genes are TRBV5-1 and TRBJ2-7; TRBD2 matches 8 bases. Germline V lookup: CDR1 SGHRS, CDR2 YFSETQ. After removal of 2 bases from V and 0 bases from J, the junction contained 1 base not matched to a gene. The CDR3 consists of 14 residues.

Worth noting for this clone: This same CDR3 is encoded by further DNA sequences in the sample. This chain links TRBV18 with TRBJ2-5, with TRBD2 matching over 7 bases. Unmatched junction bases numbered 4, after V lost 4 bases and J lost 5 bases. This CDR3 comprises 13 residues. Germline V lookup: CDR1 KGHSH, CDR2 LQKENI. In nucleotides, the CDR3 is TGTGCCAGCTCACTCGGACTAGGGGAGACCCAGTACTTC. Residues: CASSLGLGETQYF.

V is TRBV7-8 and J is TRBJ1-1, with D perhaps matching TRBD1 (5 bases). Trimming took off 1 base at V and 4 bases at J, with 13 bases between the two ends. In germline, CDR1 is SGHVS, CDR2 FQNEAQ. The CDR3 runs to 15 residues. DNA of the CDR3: TGTGCCAGCAGCTTAGGTGGGGGGAGAGGCACTGAAGCTTTCTTT. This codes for CASSLGGGRGTEAFF.

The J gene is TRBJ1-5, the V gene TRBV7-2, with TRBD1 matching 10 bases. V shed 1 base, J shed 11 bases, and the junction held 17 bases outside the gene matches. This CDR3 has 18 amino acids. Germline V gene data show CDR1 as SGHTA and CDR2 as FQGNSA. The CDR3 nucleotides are TGTGCCAGCAGCTTAGTGGGACCCGGGACAGGGGCCGGGAAGGCCCAGCATTTT. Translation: CASSLVGPGTGAGKAQHF.

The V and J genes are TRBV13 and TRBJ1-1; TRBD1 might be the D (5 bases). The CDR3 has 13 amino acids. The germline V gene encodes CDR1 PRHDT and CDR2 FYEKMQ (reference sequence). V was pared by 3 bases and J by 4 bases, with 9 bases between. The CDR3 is CASSFQGPTEAFF. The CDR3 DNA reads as TGTGCCAGCAGCTTCCAGGGTCCCACTGAAGCTTTCTTT.

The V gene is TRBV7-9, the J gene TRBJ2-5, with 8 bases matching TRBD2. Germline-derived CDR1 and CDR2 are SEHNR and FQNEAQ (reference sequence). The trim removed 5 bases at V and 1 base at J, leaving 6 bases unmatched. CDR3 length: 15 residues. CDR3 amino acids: CASSRSGGIQETQYF. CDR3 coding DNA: TGTGCCAGCAGCCGAAGCGGGGGAATCCAAGAGACCCAGTACTTC.

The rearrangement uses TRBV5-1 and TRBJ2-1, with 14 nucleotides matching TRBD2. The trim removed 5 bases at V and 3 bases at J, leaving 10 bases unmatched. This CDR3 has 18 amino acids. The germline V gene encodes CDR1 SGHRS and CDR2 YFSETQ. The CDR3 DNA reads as TGCGCCAGCAGTCGCGGACTAGCGGGAGGTTTGGACTACAATGAGCAGTTCTTC. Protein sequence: CASSRGLAGGLDYNEQFF.

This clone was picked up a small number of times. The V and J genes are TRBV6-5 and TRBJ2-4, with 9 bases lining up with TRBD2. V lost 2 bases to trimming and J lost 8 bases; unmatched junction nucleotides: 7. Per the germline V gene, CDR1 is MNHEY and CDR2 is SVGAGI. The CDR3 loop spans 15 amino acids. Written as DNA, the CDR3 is TGTGCCAGCAGTTACGGCGGGAGGGCCTGGGACATTCAGTACTTC. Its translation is CASSYGGRAWDIQYF.

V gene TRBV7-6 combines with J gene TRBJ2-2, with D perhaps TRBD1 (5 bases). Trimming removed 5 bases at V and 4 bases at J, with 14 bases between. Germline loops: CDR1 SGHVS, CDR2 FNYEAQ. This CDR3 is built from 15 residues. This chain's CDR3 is CASSAQLQGTGELFF. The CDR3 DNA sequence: TGTGCCAGCAGCGCCCAGCTGCAGGGCACCGGGGAGCTGTTTTTT.

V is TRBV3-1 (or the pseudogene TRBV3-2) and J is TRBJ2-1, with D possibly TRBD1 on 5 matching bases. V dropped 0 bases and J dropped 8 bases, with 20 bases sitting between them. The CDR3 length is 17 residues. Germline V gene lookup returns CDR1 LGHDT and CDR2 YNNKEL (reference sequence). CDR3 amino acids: CASSQERVDTPRDEQFF. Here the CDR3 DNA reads TGTGCCAGCAGCCAAGAAAGGGTGGACACCCCACGGGATGAGCAGTTCTTC.

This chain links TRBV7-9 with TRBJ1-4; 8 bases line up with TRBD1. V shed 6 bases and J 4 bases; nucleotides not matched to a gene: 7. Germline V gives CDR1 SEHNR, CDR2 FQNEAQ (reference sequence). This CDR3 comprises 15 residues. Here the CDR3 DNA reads TGTGCCAGCAGTCGAGAACAGGGGGATAATGAAAAACTGTTTTTT. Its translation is CASSREQGDNEKLFF.

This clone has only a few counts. Written as DNA, the CDR3 is TGTGCCACCAGCAGAGATCGGACTGTTTACAATGAGCAGTTCTTC. This codes for CATSRDRTVYNEQFF. The rearrangement uses TRBV15 and TRBJ2-1; weak D call: TRBD2 (5 bases). Germline V gene data show CDR1 as LNHNV and CDR2 as YYDKDF (reference sequence). V lost 0 bases and J lost 4, with 10 bases in between. CDR3 length: 15 residues.

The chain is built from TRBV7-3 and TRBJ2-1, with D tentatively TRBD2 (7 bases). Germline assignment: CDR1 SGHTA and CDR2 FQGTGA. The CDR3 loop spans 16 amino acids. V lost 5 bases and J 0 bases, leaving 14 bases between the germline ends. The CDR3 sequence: CASSLGGGVSYNEQFF. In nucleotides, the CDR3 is TGTGCCAGCAGCCTGGGCGGGGGCGTCTCCTACAATGAGCAGTTCTTC.

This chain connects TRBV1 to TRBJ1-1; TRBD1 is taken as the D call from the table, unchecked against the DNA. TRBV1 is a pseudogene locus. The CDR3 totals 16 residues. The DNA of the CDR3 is TGCACCAGCAGCTCCGGGACAGTGTCCCCGAACACTGAAGCTTTCTTT. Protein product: CTSSSGTVSPNTEAFF.

The CDR3 region is CASSVRDRASDTQYF. As DNA, the CDR3 is TGTGCCAGCAGCGTGCGGGACAGGGCCTCAGATACGCAGTATTTT. V and J are TRBV9 and TRBJ2-3; 9 bases line up with TRBD1. Germline lookup yields CDR1 SGDLS and CDR2 YYNGEE. The CDR3 loop spans 15 amino acids. V lost 2 bases, J lost 4 bases, and 5 bases stayed unmatched.

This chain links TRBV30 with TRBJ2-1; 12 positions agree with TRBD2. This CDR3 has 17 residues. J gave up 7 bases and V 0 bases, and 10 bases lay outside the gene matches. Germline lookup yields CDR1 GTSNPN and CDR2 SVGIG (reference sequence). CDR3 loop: CAWSVWLAGGGTNEQFF. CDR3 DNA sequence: TGTGCCTGGAGTGTATGGCTAGCGGGAGGGGGTACAAATGAGCAGTTCTTC.

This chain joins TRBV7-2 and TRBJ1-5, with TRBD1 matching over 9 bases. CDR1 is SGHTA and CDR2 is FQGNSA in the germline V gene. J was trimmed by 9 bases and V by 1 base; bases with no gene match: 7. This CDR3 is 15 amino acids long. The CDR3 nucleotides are TGTGCCAGCAGCTTAGGGGGACAGGGCTCAGGGCCCCAGCATTTT. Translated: CASSLGGQGSGPQHF. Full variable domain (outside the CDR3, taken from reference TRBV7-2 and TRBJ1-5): GAGVSQSPSNKVTEKGKDVELRCDPISGHTALYWYRQSLGQGLEFLIYFQGNSAPDKSGLPSDRFSAERTGGSVSTLTIQRTQQEDSAVYLCASSLGGQGSGPQHFGDGTRLSIL.

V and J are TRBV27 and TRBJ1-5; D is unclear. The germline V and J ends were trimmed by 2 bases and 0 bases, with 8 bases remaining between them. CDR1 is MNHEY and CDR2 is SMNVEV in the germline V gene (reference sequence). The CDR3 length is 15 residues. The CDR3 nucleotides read TGTGCCAGCAGTTTAGGAGGTTATAGCAATCAGCCCCAGCATTTT. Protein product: CASSLGGYSNQPQHF.

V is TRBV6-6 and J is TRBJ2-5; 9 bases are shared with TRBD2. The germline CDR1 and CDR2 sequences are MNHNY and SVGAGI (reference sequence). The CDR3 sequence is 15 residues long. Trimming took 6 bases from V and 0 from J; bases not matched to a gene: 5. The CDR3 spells CASRASGAHQETQYF. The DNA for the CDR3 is TGTGCCAGCAGAGCTAGCGGGGCCCACCAAGAGACCCAGTACTTC.

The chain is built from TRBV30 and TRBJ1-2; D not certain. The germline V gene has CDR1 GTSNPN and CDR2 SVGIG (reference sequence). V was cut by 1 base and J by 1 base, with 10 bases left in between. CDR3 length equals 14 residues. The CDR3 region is CAWSGGPFNYGYTF. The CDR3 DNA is TGTGCCTGGAGTGGAGGGCCATTTAACTATGGCTACACCTTC.

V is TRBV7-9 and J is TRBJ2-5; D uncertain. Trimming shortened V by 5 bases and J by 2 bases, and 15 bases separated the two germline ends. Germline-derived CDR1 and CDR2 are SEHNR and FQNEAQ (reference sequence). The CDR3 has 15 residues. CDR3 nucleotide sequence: TGTGCCAGCAGCCTCTCACAGAGTTTTCAAGAGACCCAGTACTTC. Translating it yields CASSLSQSFQETQYF. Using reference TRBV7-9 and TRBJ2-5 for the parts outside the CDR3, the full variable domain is DTGVSQNPRHKITKRGQNVTFRCDPISEHNRLYWYRQTLGQGPEFLTYFQNEAQLEKSRLLSDRFSAERPKGSFSTLEIQRTEQGDSAMYLCASSLSQSFQETQYFGPGTRLLVL.

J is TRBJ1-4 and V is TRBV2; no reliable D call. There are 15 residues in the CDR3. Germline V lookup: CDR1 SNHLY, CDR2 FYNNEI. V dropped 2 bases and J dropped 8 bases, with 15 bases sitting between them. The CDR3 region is CASSEISGVGEKLFF. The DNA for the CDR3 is TGTGCCAGCAGTGAAATTTCCGGGGTTGGCGAAAAACTGTTTTTT. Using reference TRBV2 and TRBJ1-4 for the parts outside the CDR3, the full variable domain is EPEVTQTPSHQVTQMGQEVILRCVPISNHLYFYWYRQILGQKVEFLVSFYNNEISEKSEIFDDQFSVERPDGSNFTLKIRSTKLEDSAMYFCASSEISGVGEKLFFGSGTQLSVL.

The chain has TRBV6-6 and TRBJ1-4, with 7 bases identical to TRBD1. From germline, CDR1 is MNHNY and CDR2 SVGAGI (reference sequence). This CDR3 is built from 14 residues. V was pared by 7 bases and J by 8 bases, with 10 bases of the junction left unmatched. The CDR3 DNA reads TGTGCCAGCACCAGACGACAGGGAAGAGAAAAACTGTTTTTT. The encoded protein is CASTRRQGREKLFF.

The CDR3 nucleotides read TGTGCCAGCAGCCCCGGGACAGGGGTGGGAGATACGCAGTATTTT. Protein product: CASSPGTGVGDTQYF. The chain is built from TRBV6-4 and TRBJ2-3; 10 bases line up with TRBD1. The junction had 8 bases not matched to a gene; V was cut back by 6 bases and J by 5 bases. Germline loops: CDR1 MRHNA, CDR2 SNTAGT. This CDR3 is 15 amino acids long.

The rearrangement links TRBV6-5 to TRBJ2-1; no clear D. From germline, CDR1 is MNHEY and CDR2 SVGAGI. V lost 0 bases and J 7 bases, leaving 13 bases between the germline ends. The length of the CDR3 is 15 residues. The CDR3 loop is CASSYSFTLPNEQFF. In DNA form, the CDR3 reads TGTGCCAGCAGTTACTCTTTCACTCTTCCTAATGAGCAGTTCTTC.

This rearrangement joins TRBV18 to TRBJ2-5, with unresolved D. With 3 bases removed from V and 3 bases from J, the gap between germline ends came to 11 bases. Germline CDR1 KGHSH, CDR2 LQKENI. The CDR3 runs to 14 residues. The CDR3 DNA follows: TGTGCCAGCTCACCGAGCAGGAACGAAGAGACCCAGTACTTC. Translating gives CASSPSRNEETQYF.

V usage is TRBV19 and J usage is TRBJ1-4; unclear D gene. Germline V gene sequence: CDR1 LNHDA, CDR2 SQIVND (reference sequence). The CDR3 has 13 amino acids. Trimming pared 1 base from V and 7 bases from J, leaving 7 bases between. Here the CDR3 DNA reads TGTGCCAGTAGTATAGGCGAACTTGAAAAACTGTTTTTT. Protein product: CASSIGELEKLFF.

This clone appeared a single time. CDR3 residues: CASRWQINTGELFF. DNA of the CDR3: TGTGCCAGCCGATGGCAGATCAACACCGGGGAGCTGTTTTTT. This chain uses TRBV19 with TRBJ2-2; D gene ambiguous. The CDR3 contains 14 residues. Germline CDR1 LNHDA, CDR2 SQIVND (reference sequence). The ends were cut back, 9 bases at V and 2 bases at J, with 13 bases in the middle.